The subject of this entry is one T cell receptor (beta chain). Antigen: not known. This CDR3 has 15 amino acids. V was shortened by 4 bases and J by 0 bases, with 12 bases between the two germline ends. The germline V gene has CDR1 SGDLS and CDR2 YYNGEE. This entry belongs to a study of blood T cells in healthy people across ages. General study points: Relative to aged donors, long-lived donors carried more naive CD4+ cells and displayed higher diversity.

A J-beta primer mix and a sample-barcoded 5' primer were used in a second PCR of roughly 6 to 11 cycles. Template switching added a 12-random-nucleotide identifier to every cDNA molecule. One entry per CDR3 protein results from TCRdb running MiXCR on the 5' RACE reads. The data show about 1.7 million distinct CDR3 sequences, roughly 30% seen once. The chain carries TRBV9 and TRBJ2-3; TRBD2 is a possible D gene (7 bases). The sample consisted of blood. The sequence came from a woman aged 30 to 39 in good health. The DNA for the CDR3 is TGTGCCAGCAGCACCCGGGGGGCTAGCACAGATACGCAGTATTTT. Amino acid sequence: CASSTRGASTDTQYF.